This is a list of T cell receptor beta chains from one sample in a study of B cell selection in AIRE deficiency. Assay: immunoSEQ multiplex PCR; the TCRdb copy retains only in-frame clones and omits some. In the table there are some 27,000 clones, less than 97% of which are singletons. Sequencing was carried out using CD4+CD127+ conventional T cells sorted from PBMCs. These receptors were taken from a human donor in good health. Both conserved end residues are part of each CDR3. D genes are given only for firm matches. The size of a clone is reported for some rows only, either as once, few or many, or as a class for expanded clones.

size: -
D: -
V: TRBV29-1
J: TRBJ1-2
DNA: TGCAGCGTTGAAGCCCCCGGAATGGGTTATGGCTACACCTTC
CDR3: CSVEAPGMGYGYTF

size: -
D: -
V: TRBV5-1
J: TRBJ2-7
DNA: TGCGCCAGCAGCTTGCGGGACGGGGACTACGAGCAGTACTTC
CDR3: CASSLRDGDYEQYF

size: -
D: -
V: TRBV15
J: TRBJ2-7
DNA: TGTGCCACCAGCAGAGCGGTGGGCCACCAAAAAAGGTACGAGCAGTACTTC
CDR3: CATSRAVGHQKRYEQYF

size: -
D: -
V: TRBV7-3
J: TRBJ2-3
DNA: TGTGCCAGCAGCCAGAATTCGGGAGATACGCAGTATTTT
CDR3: CASSQNSGDTQYF

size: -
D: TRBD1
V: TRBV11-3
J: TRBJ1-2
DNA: TGTGCCAGCAGCTCGCCGACAGGGGCAGCGTCGGGCTATGGCTACACCTTC
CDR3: CASSSPTGAASGYGYTF

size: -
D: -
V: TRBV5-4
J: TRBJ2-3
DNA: TGTGCCAGCAGCCCCTCCCAGCGGTGGGGGAGAGGGACAGATACGCAGTATTTT
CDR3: CASSPSQRWGRGTDTQYF

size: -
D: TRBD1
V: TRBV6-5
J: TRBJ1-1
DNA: TGTGCCAGCAGTCGATCCAGGGGGCTTTACACTGAAGCTTTCTTT
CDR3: CASSRSRGLYTEAFF

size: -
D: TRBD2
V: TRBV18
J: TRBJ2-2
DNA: TGTGCCAGCTCACCACTAACCGGGGGGACGAACACCGGGGAGCTGTTTTTT
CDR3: CASSPLTGGTNTGELFF

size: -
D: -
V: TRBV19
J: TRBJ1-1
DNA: TGTGCCAGTAGTATAGGCCACACCCAGAACACTGAAGCTTTCTTT
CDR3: CASSIGHTQNTEAFF

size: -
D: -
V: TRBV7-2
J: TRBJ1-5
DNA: TGTGCCAGCAGCTTAGGTTCCTTGGCTAGCAATCAGCCCCAGCATTTT
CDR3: CASSLGSLASNQPQHF

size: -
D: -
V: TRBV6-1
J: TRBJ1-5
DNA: TGTGCCAGCAGTGAAGAGCTTGGGACACTATTCAATCAGCCCCAGCATTTT
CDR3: CASSEELGTLFNQPQHF

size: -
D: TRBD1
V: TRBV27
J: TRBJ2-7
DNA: TGTGCCAGCAGTTTATCGTTCTATAGGGACAGGACTTACGAGCAGTACTTC
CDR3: CASSLSFYRDRTYEQYF

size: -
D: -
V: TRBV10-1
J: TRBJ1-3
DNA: TGCGCCAGCAGCCGTGGAAACACCATATATTTT
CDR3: CASSRGNTIYF

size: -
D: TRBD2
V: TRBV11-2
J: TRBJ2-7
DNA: TGTGCCAGCAGCCCGAGTAGCGGGAGTACCGAGCAGTACTTC
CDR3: CASSPSSGSTEQYF

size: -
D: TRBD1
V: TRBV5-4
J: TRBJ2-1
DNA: TGTGCCAGCAGCCCGGGACAGGGGGGCAATGAGCAGTTCTTC
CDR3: CASSPGQGGNEQFF

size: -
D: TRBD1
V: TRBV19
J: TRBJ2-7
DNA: TGTGCCAGTAGGGTCAGGGGGTATTCCCCCTACGAGCAGTACTTC
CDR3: CASRVRGYSPYEQYF

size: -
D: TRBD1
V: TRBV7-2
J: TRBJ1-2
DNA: TGTGCCAGCAGCCAGGACAGGGGCCCCTATGGCTACACCTTC
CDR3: CASSQDRGPYGYTF

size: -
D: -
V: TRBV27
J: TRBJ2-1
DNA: TGTGCCAGCAGTTTCGCGAGCGGGTACAATGAGCAGTTCTTC
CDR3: CASSFASGYNEQFF

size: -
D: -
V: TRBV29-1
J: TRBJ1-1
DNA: TGCAGCGCCATGAACACTGAAGCTTTCTTT
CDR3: CSAMNTEAFF

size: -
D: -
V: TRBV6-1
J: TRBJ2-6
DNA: TGTGCCAGCAGTGAACGGATCTCTGGGGCCAACGTCCTGACTTTC
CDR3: CASSERISGANVLTF

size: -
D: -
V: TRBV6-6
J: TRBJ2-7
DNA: TGTGCCAGCAGTTACCGAGGTTCCGTGGCCTACGAGCAGTACTTC
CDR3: CASSYRGSVAYEQYF

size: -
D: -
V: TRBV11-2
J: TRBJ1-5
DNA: TGTGCCAGCAGCGAGGACGGGGGGCATCAGCCCCAGCATTTT
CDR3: CASSEDGGHQPQHF

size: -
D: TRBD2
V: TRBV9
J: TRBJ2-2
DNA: TGTGCCAGCAGCGCCGGACTAGCGGGGGGCGGGACCGGGGAGCTGTTTTTT
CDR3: CASSAGLAGGGTGELFF

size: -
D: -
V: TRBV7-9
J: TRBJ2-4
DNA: TGTGCCAGCAGCCCGCCGGCGAAAAACATTCAGTACTTC
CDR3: CASSPPAKNIQYF

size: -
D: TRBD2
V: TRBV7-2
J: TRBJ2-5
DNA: TGTGCCAGCAGCTTAACTGGGGGGGGAGAGACCCAGTACTTC
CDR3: CASSLTGGGETQYF

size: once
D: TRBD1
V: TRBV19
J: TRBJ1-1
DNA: TGTGCCAGTTCGACAGGGCGATATTGGGGAACTGAAGCTTTCTTT
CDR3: CASSTGRYWGTEAFF

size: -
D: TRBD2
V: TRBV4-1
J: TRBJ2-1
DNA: TGCGCCAGCAGCCCCCTGGGACTAGCGGGGGGGCCGTCGTCCTACAATGAGCAGTTCTTC
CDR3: CASSPLGLAGGPSSYNEQFF

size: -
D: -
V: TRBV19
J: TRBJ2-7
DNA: TGTGCCAGTAGTATAAGTCCAGTCTCCTACGAGCAGTACTTC
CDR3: CASSISPVSYEQYF

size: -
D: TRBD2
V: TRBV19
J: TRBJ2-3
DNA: TGTGCCAGTATCGGACTAGCGGGGGGAGCGACAGATACGCAGTATTTT
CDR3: CASIGLAGGATDTQYF